Listed below are T cell receptor beta chains from one sample, sequenced in a study of blood T cell repertoires in COVID-19. The data were produced by immunoSEQ multiplex PCR, yet TCRdb's version contains in-frame clones alone and is incomplete. The data show about 240,000 clones, with approximately 86% seen just once and over 6% held by the top ten. Sequencing input: peripheral blood. The receptors shown here come from a woman in her sixties or seventies with active or convalescent COVID-19. The conserved cysteine and the conserved F or W are not part of the CDR3 here. A D gene is named only where the DNA matches it firmly.

j_call d_call v_call cdr3_aa
TRBJ2-3 TRBD2 TRBV6-2/TRBV6-3 ASSSRGLVVDTQY
TRBJ2-3 TRBD2 TRBV27 ASSLSDLAGADTQY
TRBJ1-2 TRBD1 TRBV5-8 ASSPGSRTGNGYT
TRBJ1-3 - TRBV7-6 ASSLGGASSGNTIY
TRBJ1-2 - TRBV6-5 ATLKGVSYGYT
TRBJ1-3 - TRBV19 ASSIDHSVSGNTIY
TRBJ1-2 - TRBV27 ASSPSGYPTQFYGYT
TRBJ1-2 - TRBV18 ASPPTDNPGYGYT
TRBJ1-2 TRBD1 TRBV6-2/TRBV6-3 ASSYWGQGGGYT
TRBJ1-4 - TRBV7-2 ASSQGWRGNEKLF
TRBJ1-1 TRBD1 TRBV12-3/TRBV12-4 ASSPDRVEAF
TRBJ2-2 TRBD2 TRBV6-4 ASSKLAGATGELF
TRBJ1-4 TRBD1 TRBV4-2 ASSQDGTGSEKLF
TRBJ1-3 TRBD1 TRBV5-1 ASSFTGTASSGNTIY
TRBJ1-5 - TRBV12-3/TRBV12-4 ASSFLSQPQH
TRBJ1-4 - TRBV7-2 ASSLAFTTNEKLF
TRBJ2-3 TRBD2 TRBV7-2 ASSLGPLGGIRYTQY
TRBJ1-3 - TRBV7-2 ASSLMGGPGNTIY
TRBJ1-1 TRBD1 TRBV6-2/TRBV6-3 ASSTGVMNTEAF
TRBJ1-2 - TRBV9 ASSVREGEDYGYT
TRBJ2-7 - TRBV5-8 ASTPPSYEQY
TRBJ1-3 - TRBV11-2 ASSLGGGQGNTIY
TRBJ1-1 - TRBV12-3/TRBV12-4 ASSFRGSEAF
TRBJ1-2 - TRBV4-3 ASRGGLYGYT
TRBJ2-3 TRBD2 TRBV6-5 ASSSSGGADTQY
TRBJ2-2 TRBD1 TRBV5-4 ASSSDRSGELF
TRBJ2-2 TRBD2 TRBV12-5 ASGSLAGSLLYTNTGELF
TRBJ1-5 - TRBV11-2 ASSLGTADNQPQH
TRBJ1-3 - TRBV24-1 ATSAAGGAGNTIY
TRBJ1-1 - TRBV7-2 ASGTQGRTEAF
TRBJ2-1 - TRBV4-2 ASSPGSATYNEQF